This paragraph covers one T cell receptor beta chain sequence. The antigen is not known. V was shortened by 0 bases and J by 0 bases, with 9 bases between the two germline ends. The CDR3 is made up of 16 amino acids. Germline CDR1 reads MGHRA; CDR2 reads YSYEKL. This specimen belongs to a study of T-cell reconstitution after alpha-beta-depleted transplantation in children. Regarding the study as a whole: By about two months after transplant, alpha-beta T cells reportedly arose from several hundred graft clones that had expanded. The high TCRbeta diversity at day 60 in some patients came from surviving recipient T cells and thymic progenitors.

Molecular barcoding with unique molecular identifiers was used for the TCRbeta library. Each CDR3 protein gets one entry after TCRdb re-called the PCR reads with MiXCR. The sample shows fewer than 550,000 distinct CDR3 sequences, roughly 11% of them seen only once. The sample here was PBMCs, mostly from graft donor cells, taken 180 days after TCRalphabeta/CD19-depleted stem cell transplant. The chain has TRBV4-1 and TRBJ2-1; no firm D call. The receptor was isolated from a female patient aged 2-10 years who had a stem cell transplant for aplastic anemia, so the T cells may come from the graft donor. As DNA, the CDR3 is TGCGCCAGCAGCCAAGATGCCCCTTACTCCTACAATGAGCAGTTCTTC. This encodes CASSQDAPYSYNEQFF.